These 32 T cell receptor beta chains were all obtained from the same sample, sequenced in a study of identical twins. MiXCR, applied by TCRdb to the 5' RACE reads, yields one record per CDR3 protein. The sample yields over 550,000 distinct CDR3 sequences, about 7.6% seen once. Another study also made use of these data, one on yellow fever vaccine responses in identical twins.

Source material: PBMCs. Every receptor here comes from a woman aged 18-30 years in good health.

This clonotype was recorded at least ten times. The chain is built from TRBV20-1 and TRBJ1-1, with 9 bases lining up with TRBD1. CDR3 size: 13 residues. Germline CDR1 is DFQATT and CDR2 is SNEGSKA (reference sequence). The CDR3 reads CSAPGQGNTEAFF. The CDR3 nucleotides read TGCAGCGCCCCGGGACAGGGTAACACTGAAGCTTTCTTT.

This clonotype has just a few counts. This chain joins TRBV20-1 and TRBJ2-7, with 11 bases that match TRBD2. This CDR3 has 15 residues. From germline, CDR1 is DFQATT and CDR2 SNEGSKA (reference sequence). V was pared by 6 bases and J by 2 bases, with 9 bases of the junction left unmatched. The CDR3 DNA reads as TGCAGTGCCGGGACCGTGACTAGCGGGACCTACGAGCAGTACGTC. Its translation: CSAGTVTSGTYEQYV.

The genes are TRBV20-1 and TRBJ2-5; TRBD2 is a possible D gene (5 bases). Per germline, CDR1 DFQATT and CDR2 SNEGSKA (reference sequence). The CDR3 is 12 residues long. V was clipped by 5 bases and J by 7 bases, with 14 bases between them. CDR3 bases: TGCAGTGCTCAGGATAGCGCGGGGACCCAGTACTTC. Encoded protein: CSAQDSAGTQYF.

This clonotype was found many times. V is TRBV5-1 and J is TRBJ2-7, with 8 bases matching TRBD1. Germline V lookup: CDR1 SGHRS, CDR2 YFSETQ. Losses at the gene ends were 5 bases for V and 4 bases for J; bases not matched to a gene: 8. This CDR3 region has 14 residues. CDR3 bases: TGCGCCAGCAGGCCGGGAACAGGGGGGTACGAGCAGTACTTC. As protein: CASRPGTGGYEQYF.

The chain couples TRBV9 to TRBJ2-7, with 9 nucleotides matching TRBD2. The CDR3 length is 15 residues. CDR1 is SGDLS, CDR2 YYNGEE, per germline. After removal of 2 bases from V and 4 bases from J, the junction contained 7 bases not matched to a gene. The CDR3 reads CASSVGSGSLYEQYF. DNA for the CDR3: TGTGCCAGCAGCGTGGGTAGCGGGAGTCTGTACGAGCAGTACTTC.

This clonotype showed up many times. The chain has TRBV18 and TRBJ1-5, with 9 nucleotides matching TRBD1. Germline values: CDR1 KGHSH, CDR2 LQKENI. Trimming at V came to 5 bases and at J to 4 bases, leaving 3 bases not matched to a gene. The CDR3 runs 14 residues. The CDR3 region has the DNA TGTGCCAGCTCAGACGGGACAGGGAATCAGCCCCAGCATTTT. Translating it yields CASSDGTGNQPQHF.

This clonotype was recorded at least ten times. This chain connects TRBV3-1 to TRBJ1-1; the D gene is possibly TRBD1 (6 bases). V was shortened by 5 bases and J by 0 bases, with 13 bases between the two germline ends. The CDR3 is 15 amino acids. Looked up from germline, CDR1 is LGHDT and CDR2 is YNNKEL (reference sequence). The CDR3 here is CASSSRTALNTEAFF. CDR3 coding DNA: TGTGCCAGCAGCTCACGGACAGCCCTGAACACTGAAGCTTTCTTT.

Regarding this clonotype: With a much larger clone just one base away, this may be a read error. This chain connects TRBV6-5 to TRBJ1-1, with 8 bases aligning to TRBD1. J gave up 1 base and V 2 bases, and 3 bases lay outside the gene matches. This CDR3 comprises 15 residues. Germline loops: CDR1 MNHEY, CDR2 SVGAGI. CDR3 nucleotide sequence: TGTGCCAGCAGTTACACCGGGACAGGGAACACTGAAGCTTTCTTT. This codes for CASSYTGTGNTEAFF.

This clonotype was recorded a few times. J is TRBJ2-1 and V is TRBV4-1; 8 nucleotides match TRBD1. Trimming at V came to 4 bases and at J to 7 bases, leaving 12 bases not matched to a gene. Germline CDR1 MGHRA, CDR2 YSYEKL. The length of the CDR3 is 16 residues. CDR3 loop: CASSLRTGTTGNEQFF. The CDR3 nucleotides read TGCGCCAGCAGCCTACGGACAGGGACGACTGGGAATGAGCAGTTCTTC.

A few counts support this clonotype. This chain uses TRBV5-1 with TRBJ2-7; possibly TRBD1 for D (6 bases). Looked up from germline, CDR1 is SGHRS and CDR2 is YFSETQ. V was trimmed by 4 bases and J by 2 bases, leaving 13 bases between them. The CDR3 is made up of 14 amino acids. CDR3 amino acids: CASSVPTGTYEQYF. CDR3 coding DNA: TGCGCCAGCAGCGTACCTACAGGGACCTACGAGCAGTACTTC.

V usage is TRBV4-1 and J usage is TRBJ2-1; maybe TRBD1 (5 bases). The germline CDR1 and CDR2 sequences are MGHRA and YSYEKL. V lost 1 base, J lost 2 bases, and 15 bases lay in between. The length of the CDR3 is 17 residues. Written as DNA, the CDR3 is TGCGCCAGCAGCCAAGGATTAACGACAGCCCCCTACAATGAGCAGTTCTTC. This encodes CASSQGLTTAPYNEQFF.

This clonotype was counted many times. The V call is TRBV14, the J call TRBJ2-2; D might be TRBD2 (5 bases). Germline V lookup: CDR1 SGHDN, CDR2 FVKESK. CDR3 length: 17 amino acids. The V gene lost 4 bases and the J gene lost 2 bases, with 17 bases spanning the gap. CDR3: CASSLDWGVLNTGELFF. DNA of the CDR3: TGTGCCAGCAGCCTTGACTGGGGAGTCCTCAACACCGGGGAGCTGTTTTTT.

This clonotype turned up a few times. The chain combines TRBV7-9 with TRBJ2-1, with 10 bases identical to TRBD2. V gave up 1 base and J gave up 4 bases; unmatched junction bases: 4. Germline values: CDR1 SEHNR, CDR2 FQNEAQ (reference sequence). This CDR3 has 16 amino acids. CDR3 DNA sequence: TGTGCCAGCAGCTTAGATCCGGGACTAGCGTACAATGAGCAGTTCTTC. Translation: CASSLDPGLAYNEQFF.

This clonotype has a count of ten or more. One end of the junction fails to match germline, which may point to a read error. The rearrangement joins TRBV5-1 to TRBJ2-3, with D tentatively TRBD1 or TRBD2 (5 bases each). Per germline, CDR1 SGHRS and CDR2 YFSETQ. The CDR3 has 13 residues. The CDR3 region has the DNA TGTGCCAGCAGTCGAGGGGGCACAGATACGCAGTATTTT. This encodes CASSRGGTDTQYF.

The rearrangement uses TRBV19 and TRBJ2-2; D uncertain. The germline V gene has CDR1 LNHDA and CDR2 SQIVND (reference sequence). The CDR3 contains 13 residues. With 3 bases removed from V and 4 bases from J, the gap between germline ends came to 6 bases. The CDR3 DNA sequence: TGTGCCAGTAGTATCAAGATCACCGGGGAGCTGTTTTTT. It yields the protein CASSIKITGELFF.

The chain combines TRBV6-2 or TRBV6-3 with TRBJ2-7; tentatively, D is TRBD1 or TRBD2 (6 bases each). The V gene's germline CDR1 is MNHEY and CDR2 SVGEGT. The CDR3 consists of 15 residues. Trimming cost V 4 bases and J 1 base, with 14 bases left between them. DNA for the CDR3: TGTGCCAGCAGTTTCGAAACAGGGAGGTCCTACGAGCAGTACGTC. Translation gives CASSFETGRSYEQYV.

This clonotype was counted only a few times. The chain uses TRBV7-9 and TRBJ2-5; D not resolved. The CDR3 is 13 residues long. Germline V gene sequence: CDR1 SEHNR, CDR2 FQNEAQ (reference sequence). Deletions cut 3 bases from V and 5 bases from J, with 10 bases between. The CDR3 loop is CASSLDGIETQYF. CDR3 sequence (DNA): TGTGCCAGCAGCTTGGACGGTATCGAGACCCAGTACTTC.

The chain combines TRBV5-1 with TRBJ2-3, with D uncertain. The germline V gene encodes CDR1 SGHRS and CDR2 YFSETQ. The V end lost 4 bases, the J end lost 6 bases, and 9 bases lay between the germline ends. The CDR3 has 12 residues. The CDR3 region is CASSTYSDTQYF. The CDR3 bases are TGCGCCAGCAGCACCTATTCGGATACGCAGTATTTT.

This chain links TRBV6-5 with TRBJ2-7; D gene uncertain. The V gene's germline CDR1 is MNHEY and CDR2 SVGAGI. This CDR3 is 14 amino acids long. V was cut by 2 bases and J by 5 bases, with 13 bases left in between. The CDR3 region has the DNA TGTGCCAGCAGTTACACGTACGTCCGGAACGAGCAGTACTTC. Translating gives CASSYTYVRNEQYF.

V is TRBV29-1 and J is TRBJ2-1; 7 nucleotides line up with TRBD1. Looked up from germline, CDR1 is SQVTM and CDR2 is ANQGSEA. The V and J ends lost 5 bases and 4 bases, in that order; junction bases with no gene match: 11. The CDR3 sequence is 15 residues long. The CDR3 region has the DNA TGCAGCGTTTCAACCCCGGGACAGAGATACAATGAGCAGTTCTTC. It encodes CSVSTPGQRYNEQFF.

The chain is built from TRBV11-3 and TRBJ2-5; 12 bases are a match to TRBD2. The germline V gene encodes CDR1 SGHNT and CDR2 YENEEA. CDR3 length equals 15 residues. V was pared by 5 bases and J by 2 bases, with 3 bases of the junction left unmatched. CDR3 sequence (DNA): TGTGCCAGCAGCACTACTAGCGGGGGGCAAGAGACCCAGTACTTC. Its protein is CASSTTSGGQETQYF.

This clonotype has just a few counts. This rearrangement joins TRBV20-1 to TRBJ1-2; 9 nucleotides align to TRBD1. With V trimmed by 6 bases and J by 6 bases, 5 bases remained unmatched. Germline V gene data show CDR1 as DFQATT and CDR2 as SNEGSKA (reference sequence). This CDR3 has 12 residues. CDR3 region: CSATGTGNGYTF. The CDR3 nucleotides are TGCAGTGCAACCGGGACAGGGAATGGCTACACCTTC.

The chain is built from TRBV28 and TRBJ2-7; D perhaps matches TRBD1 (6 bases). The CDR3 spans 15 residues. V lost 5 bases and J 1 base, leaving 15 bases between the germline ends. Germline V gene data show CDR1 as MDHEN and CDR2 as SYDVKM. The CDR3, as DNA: TGTGCCAGCAGTCCCGGGACACTGAGGTCCTACGAGCAGTACGTC. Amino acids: CASSPGTLRSYEQYV.

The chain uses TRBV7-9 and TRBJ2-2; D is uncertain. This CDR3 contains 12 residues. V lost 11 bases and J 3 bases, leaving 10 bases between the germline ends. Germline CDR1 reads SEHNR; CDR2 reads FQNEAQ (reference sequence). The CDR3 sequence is CARLTDTGELFF. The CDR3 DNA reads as TGTGCCCGGTTAACGGACACCGGGGAGCTGTTTTTT.

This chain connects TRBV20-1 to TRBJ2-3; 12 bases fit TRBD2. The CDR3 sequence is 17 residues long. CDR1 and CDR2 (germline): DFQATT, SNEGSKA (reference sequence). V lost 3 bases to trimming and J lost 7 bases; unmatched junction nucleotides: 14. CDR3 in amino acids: CSASPYQLAGGSNTQYF. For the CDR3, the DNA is TGCAGTGCTAGCCCTTACCAACTAGCGGGAGGCTCCAATACGCAGTATTTT.

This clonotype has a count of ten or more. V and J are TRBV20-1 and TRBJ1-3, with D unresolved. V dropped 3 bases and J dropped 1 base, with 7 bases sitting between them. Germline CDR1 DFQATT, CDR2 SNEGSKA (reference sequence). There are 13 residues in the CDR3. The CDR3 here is CSARTASGNTIYF. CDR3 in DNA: TGCAGTGCTAGGACCGCTTCTGGAAACACCATATATTTT.

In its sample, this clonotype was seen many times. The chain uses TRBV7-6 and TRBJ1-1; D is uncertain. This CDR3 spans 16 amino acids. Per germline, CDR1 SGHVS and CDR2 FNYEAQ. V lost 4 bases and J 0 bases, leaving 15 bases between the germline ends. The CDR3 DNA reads TGTGCCAGCAGCTCCAGGTCATTGGGGATGAACACTGAAGCTTTCTTT. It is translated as CASSSRSLGMNTEAFF.

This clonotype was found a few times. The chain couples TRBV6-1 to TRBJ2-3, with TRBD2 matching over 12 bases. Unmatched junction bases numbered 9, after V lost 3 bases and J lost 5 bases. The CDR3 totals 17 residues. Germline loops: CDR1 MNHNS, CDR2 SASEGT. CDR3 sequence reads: CASSETSGRVIGDTQYF. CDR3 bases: TGTGCCAGCAGTGAGACTAGCGGGAGAGTGATTGGAGATACGCAGTATTTT.

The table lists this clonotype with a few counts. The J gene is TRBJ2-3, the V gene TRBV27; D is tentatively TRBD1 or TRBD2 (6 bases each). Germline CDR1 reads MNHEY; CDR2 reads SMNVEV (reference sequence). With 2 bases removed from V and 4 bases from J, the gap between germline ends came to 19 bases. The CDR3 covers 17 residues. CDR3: CASSLRRRGEPPDTQYF. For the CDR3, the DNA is TGTGCCAGCAGTTTACGTAGGAGGGGGGAGCCTCCAGATACGCAGTATTTT.

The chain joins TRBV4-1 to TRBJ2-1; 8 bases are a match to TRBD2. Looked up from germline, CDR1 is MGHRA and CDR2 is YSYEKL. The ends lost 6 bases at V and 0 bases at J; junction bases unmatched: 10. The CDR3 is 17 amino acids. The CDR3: CASRGIAGPSSYNEQFF. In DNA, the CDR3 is TGCGCCAGCAGAGGAATAGCGGGACCTAGCTCCTACAATGAGCAGTTCTTC.

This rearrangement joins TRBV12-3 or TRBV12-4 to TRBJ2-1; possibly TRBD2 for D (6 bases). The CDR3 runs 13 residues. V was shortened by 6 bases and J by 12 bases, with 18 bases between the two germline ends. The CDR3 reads CASSRTREMGQFF. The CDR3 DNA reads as TGTGCCAGCAGCCGGACGCGGGAAATGGGGCAGTTCTTC.

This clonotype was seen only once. The chain's CDR3 is CASSPGLGRNTGELFF. CDR3 sequence (DNA): TGTGCCAGCAGCCCGGGGCTGGGCCGCAACACCGGGGAGCTGTTTTTT. The V and J genes are TRBV7-9 and TRBJ2-2; D tentatively fits TRBD1 or TRBD2 (5 bases each). CDR3 size: 16 residues. Germline CDR1 and CDR2: SEHNR and FQNEAQ (reference sequence). Trimming took 5 bases from V and 2 from J, leaving 15 bases between them. Drawing the rest from reference TRBV7-9 and TRBJ2-2, the complete variable domain is DTGVSQNPRHKITKRGQNVTFRCDPISEHNRLYWYRQTLGQGPEFLTYFQNEAQLEKSRLLSDRFSAERPKGSFSTLEIQRTEQGDSAMYLCASSPGLGRNTGELFFGEGSRLTVL.